What follows are 29 T cell receptor beta chains derived from one specimen sequenced in a study of T-cell reconstitution after alpha-beta-depleted transplantation in children. Using unique molecular identifiers, the investigators prepared the TCRbeta library. TCRdb re-called the PCR reads through MiXCR, storing one row per CDR3 protein. The sample records hundreds of thousands of distinct CDR3 sequences, over 10% being singletons. Sequenced here: PBMCs, mostly from graft donor cells, sampled 360 days after TCRalphabeta/CD19-depleted stem cell transplant. The receptors shown here come from a male patient aged 10-17 years who had a stem cell transplant for acute myeloid leukemia, so the T cells may come from the graft donor.

This clonotype was counted only a few times. This chain joins TRBV19 and TRBJ2-1, with TRBD2 identical over 11 bases. In germline, CDR1 is LNHDA, CDR2 SQIVND (reference sequence). V trimming: 9 bases; J trimming: 8 bases; junction bases outside the gene matches: 12. The CDR3 is 15 amino acids. The CDR3 nucleotides read TGTGCCAGCCTCCCTGTAGCGGGAGGGTTGGATGAGCAGTTCTTC. Translated: CASLPVAGGLDEQFF.

This clonotype has just a few counts. V gene TRBV7-9 combines with J gene TRBJ2-3; D gene ambiguous. The V end lost 0 bases, the J end lost 1 base, and 14 bases lay between the germline ends. The CDR3 is made up of 17 amino acids. Germline-derived CDR1 and CDR2 are SEHNR and FQNEAQ (reference sequence). The CDR3 region has the DNA TGTGCCAGCAGCTTAGCACCCTCACCGACTCGCACAGATACGCAGTATTTT. It yields the protein CASSLAPSPTRTDTQYF.

This clonotype came up many times. The chain has TRBV7-2 and TRBJ2-7, with no clear D. Trimming left V 5 bases short and J 0 bases short, with 8 bases between. This CDR3 has 13 amino acids. CDR1 is SGHTA, CDR2 FQGNSA, per germline. In nucleotides, the CDR3 is TGTGCCAGCAGCCTCCGGCCCTCCTACGAGCAGTACTTC. Translating it yields CASSLRPSYEQYF.

This clonotype occurred a few times. The chain links TRBV27 to TRBJ2-7, with D unresolved. This CDR3 has 13 residues. Germline CDR1 MNHEY, CDR2 SMNVEV (reference sequence). Trimming took 8 bases from V and 0 from J, leaving 11 bases between them. CDR3 residues: CASPELLSYEQYF. In nucleotides, the CDR3 is TGTGCCAGCCCGGAACTCCTCTCCTACGAGCAGTACTTC.

This clonotype has more than one count but fewer than ten. The chain links TRBV7-8 to TRBJ2-3; 7 bases are shared with TRBD1. V lost 5 bases to trimming and J lost 0 bases; unmatched junction nucleotides: 5. Looked up from germline, CDR1 is SGHVS and CDR2 is FQNEAQ. CDR3 size: 15 residues. The CDR3 sequence: CASSTGAPSTDTQYF. DNA for the CDR3: TGTGCCAGCAGCACAGGGGCACCTAGCACAGATACGCAGTATTTT.

The table lists this clonotype with many counts. The rearrangement joins TRBV7-6 to TRBJ2-7; no clear D gene. The germline V gene encodes CDR1 SGHVS and CDR2 FNYEAQ. This CDR3 contains 11 residues. The germline V and J ends were trimmed by 1 base and 6 bases, with 4 bases remaining between them. The CDR3 sequence: CASSLGVEQYF. The CDR3 region has the DNA TGTGCCAGCAGCTTAGGAGTCGAGCAGTACTTC. Full variable domain (missing parts from reference TRBV7-6 and TRBJ2-7): GAGVSQSPRYKVTKRGQDVALRCDPISGHVSLYWYRQALGQGPEFLTYFNYEAQQDKSGLPNDRFSAERPEGSISTLTIQRTEQRDSAMYRCASSLGVEQYFGPGTRLTVT.

CDR3 loop: CASSETSRHNEQFF. The CDR3 DNA follows: TGTGCCAGCAGCGAGACTAGCAGACACAATGAGCAGTTCTTC. V usage is TRBV25-1 and J usage is TRBJ2-1; 7 positions agree with TRBD2. After removal of 6 bases from V and 5 bases from J, the junction contained 7 bases not matched to a gene. This CDR3 is built from 14 residues. CDR1 and CDR2 (germline): MGHDK, SYGVNS.

In this sample, this clonotype turned up a few times. The rearrangement links TRBV27 to TRBJ2-1, with 12 nucleotides matching TRBD2. The germline V gene has CDR1 MNHEY and CDR2 SMNVEV (reference sequence). The junction had 5 bases not matched to a gene; V was cut back by 6 bases and J by 5 bases. The CDR3 has 15 residues. CDR3 bases: TGTGCCAGCAGCTTTGGGACTAGCGGGCACAATGAGCAGTTCTTC. Its protein is CASSFGTSGHNEQFF.

This clonotype occurred a few times. DNA for the CDR3: TGTGCCAGCAGTGAATTCAGGGGGCAAAATGAGCAGTTCTTC. Protein sequence: CASSEFRGQNEQFF. The V and J genes are TRBV2 and TRBJ2-1; 8 positions match TRBD1. CDR1 SNHLY and CDR2 FYNNEI come from the germline V gene. Trimming removed 2 bases from V and 7 bases from J; junction bases left unmatched: 4. The CDR3 has 14 amino acids.

This clonotype was observed a few times. This rearrangement joins TRBV7-2 to TRBJ2-1; TRBD2 matches at 12 bases. Germline loops: CDR1 SGHTA, CDR2 FQGNSA. This CDR3 is built from 13 residues. J lost 10 bases, V lost 9 bases, and 7 bases had no gene match. CDR3 residues: CASGLAGFGEQFF. In DNA, the CDR3 is TGTGCCAGTGGACTAGCGGGGTTTGGCGAGCAGTTCTTC.

This rearrangement joins TRBV7-3 to TRBJ2-3; 10 positions agree with TRBD2. The CDR3 sequence is 16 residues long. Per germline, CDR1 SGHTA and CDR2 FQGTGA. Unmatched junction bases numbered 7, after V lost 4 bases and J lost 3 bases. The CDR3 here is CASSSPSGSWTDTQYF. In DNA, the CDR3 is TGTGCCAGCAGCTCTCCTAGCGGGAGCTGGACAGATACGCAGTATTTT.

This clonotype has a handful of counts. The J gene is TRBJ2-7, the V gene TRBV15; 8 bases fit TRBD2. CDR1 LNHNV and CDR2 YYDKDF come from the germline V gene (reference sequence). J was trimmed by 5 bases and V by 0 bases; bases with no gene match: 9. The CDR3 is made up of 16 amino acids. The CDR3 DNA is TGTGCCACCAGCAGAGATCGGTTTAGCGGGACTGACGAGCAGTACTTC. Translation gives CATSRDRFSGTDEQYF.

This clonotype was found a few times. The rearrangement joins TRBV12-5 to TRBJ2-1; D is perhaps TRBD1 (5 bases). From germline, CDR1 is LGHNT and CDR2 FRNRAP. The CDR3 covers 15 residues. V lost 4 bases to trimming and J lost 8 bases, with 18 bases between them. CDR3 bases: TGTGCTAGTGGTTCCTCCTCGGTAGGGGCGGATGAGCAGTTCTTC. Translation gives CASGSSSVGADEQFF.

At least ten counts were recorded for this clonotype. The V call is TRBV20-1, the J call TRBJ2-1; a weak D match, TRBD2 (5 bases). CDR1 DFQATT and CDR2 SNEGSKA come from the germline V gene (reference sequence). With 4 bases removed from V and 0 bases from J, the gap between germline ends came to 10 bases. The CDR3 extends over 14 amino acids. CDR3 DNA sequence: TGCAGTGCTAAGGAGGTACCCTCCTACAATGAGCAGTTCTTC. Its translation: CSAKEVPSYNEQFF.

This clonotype appeared a few times. The chain combines TRBV7-4 with TRBJ1-5; D possibly corresponds to TRBD1 (6 bases). CDR3 size: 13 residues. The germline gives CDR1 SGHVT, CDR2 SQSDAQ. V was clipped by 5 bases and J by 4 bases, with 9 bases between them. The CDR3 region is CASSKRGNQPQHF. CDR3 DNA: TGTGCCAGCAGCAAAAGGGGGAATCAGCCCCAGCATTTT.

The chain joins TRBV15 to TRBJ2-7, with D maybe TRBD2 (6 bases). Germline V gives CDR1 LNHNV, CDR2 YYDKDF (reference sequence). The CDR3 runs 15 residues. Trimming pared 1 base from V and 3 bases from J, leaving 13 bases between. CDR3 amino acids: CATSRVEGYYYEQYF. CDR3 DNA: TGTGCCACCAGCAGAGTGGAGGGATACTACTACGAGCAGTACTTC.

This clonotype was counted many times. The rearrangement joins TRBV6-2 or TRBV6-3 to TRBJ2-3; weak D call: TRBD2 (6 bases). This CDR3 is built from 15 residues. Germline V gene data show CDR1 as MNHEY and CDR2 as SVGEGT. Deletions cut 0 bases from V and 1 base from J, with 8 bases between. The CDR3 DNA reads as TGTGCCAGCAGTTACTCTCCTAGCGGCACAGATACGCAGTATTTT. This encodes CASSYSPSGTDTQYF.

This clonotype was found many times. V usage is TRBV28 and J usage is TRBJ1-2, with 8 bases that match TRBD1. There are 13 residues in the CDR3. V gave up 3 bases and J gave up 8 bases; unmatched junction bases: 5. CDR1 is MDHEN and CDR2 is SYDVKM in the germline V gene. CDR3 sequence (DNA): TGTGCCAGCAGTTTCTTGACAGGGGAGGGCTACACCTTC. Its translation is CASSFLTGEGYTF.

This clonotype has just a few counts. The chain combines TRBV18 with TRBJ2-3, with D perhaps matching TRBD2 (5 bases). The CDR3 has 16 amino acids. The V end was cut by 4 bases, the J end by 2 bases, with 16 bases between. Germline assignment: CDR1 KGHSH and CDR2 LQKENI. CDR3: CASSRGASRATDTQYF. In DNA, the CDR3 is TGTGCCAGCTCACGGGGAGCGAGTAGGGCCACAGATACGCAGTATTTT.

The chain links TRBV12-3 or TRBV12-4 to TRBJ1-5, with D maybe TRBD1 (5 bases). CDR3 size: 15 residues. Trimming left V 2 bases short and J 5 bases short, with 13 bases between. CDR3 sequence: CASSLILGGYQPQHF. CDR3 nucleotide sequence: TGTGCCAGCAGTTTAATTTTGGGGGGTTATCAGCCCCAGCATTTT.

The rearrangement uses TRBV6-1 and TRBJ2-1; TRBD2 aligns across 7 bases. This CDR3 comprises 17 residues. The germline V gene encodes CDR1 MNHNS and CDR2 SASEGT. V lost 6 bases, J lost 5 bases, and 16 bases stayed unmatched. DNA of the CDR3: TGTGCCAGCAGCCTTGCACTGAGAGTAGCGGGCAACAATGAGCAGTTCTTC. This gives the protein CASSLALRVAGNNEQFF.

The chain recombines TRBV4-3 with TRBJ2-3; D could derive from TRBD1 or TRBD2 (5 bases each). CDR1 is LGHNA, CDR2 YSLEER, per germline. This CDR3 has 16 residues. The germline V and J ends were trimmed by 0 bases and 4 bases, with 14 bases remaining between them. In DNA form, the CDR3 reads TGCGCCAGCAGCCAAGAAGTACCCCCGGGGCCAGATACGCAGTATTTT. Translating gives CASSQEVPPGPDTQYF.

Of note for this clonotype: A junction end diverges from the germline sequence, so it may reflect a read error. This chain joins TRBV18 and TRBJ2-3, with D perhaps TRBD2 (6 bases). This CDR3 contains 16 residues. Germline-derived CDR1 and CDR2 are KGHSH and LQKENI. CDR3 in DNA: TGTGCCAGCTCACCAGGAGGGTCTATCCTCACAGATACGCAGTGTTTT. This encodes CASSPGGSILTDTQCF. Together with reference TRBV18 and TRBJ2-3, the CDR3 gives the full variable domain: NAGVMQNPRHLVRRRGQEARLRCSPMKGHSHVYWYRQLPEEGLKFMVYLQKENIIDESGMPKERFSAEFPKEGPSILRIQQVVRGDSAAYFCASSPGGSILTDTQCFGPGTRLTVL.

This clonotype was seen repeatedly, ten times or more. This chain uses TRBV20-1 with TRBJ2-5, with 10 bases matching TRBD2. The CDR3 has 16 amino acids. The V gene end was trimmed by 0 bases and the J gene end by 4 bases; junction bases not matched to a gene: 8. Germline V gene sequence: CDR1 DFQATT, CDR2 SNEGSKA (reference sequence). The CDR3, as DNA: TGCAGTGCTAGAGATTATTGGCTAGCGGGAGCAGAGACCCAGTACTTC. Translating gives CSARDYWLAGAETQYF.

The chain uses TRBV15 and TRBJ1-5, with D unresolved. V was cut by 0 bases and J by 3 bases, with 9 bases left in between. This CDR3 is built from 15 residues. Germline CDR1 and CDR2: LNHNV and YYDKDF (reference sequence). The CDR3 loop is CATSRDEHINQPQHF. In nucleotides, the CDR3 is TGTGCCACCAGCAGAGATGAGCACATCAATCAGCCCCAGCATTTT. The complete variable domain, with remaining parts taken from reference TRBV15 and TRBJ1-5, reads DAMVIQNPRYQVTQFGKPVTLSCSQTLNHNVMYWYQQKSSQAPKLLFHYYDKDFNNEADTPDNFQSRRPNTSFCFLDIRSPGLGDTAMYLCATSRDEHINQPQHFGDGTRLSIL.

The table lists this clonotype with a few counts. The J gene is TRBJ2-7, the V gene TRBV5-1; 7 nucleotides agree with TRBD2. CDR1 and CDR2 from the germline V gene are SGHRS and YFSETQ. V lost 3 bases to trimming and J lost 5 bases; unmatched junction nucleotides: 11. This CDR3 has 15 residues. This CDR3 is CASSSFSGLPHEQYF. DNA of the CDR3: TGCGCCAGCAGCTCCTTTTCGGGACTACCGCACGAGCAGTACTTC.

This clonotype was detected only a few times. This chain joins TRBV7-2 and TRBJ1-5, with 9 bases identical to TRBD1. The J segment lost 7 bases and the V segment lost 3 bases, leaving 7 bases of the junction unmatched. Germline-derived CDR1 and CDR2 are SGHTA and FQGNSA. CDR3 length equals 15 residues. The CDR3 DNA reads TGTGCCAGCAGCTTCTTGACAGGGGGTAACCAGCCCCAGCATTTT. It codes for CASSFLTGGNQPQHF. Looking up the rest from reference TRBV7-2 and TRBJ1-5 gives the full variable domain: GAGVSQSPSNKVTEKGKDVELRCDPISGHTALYWYRQSLGQGLEFLIYFQGNSAPDKSGLPSDRFSAERTGGSVSTLTIQRTQQEDSAVYLCASSFLTGGNQPQHFGDGTRLSIL.

This clonotype was seen more than once but under ten times. The rearrangement joins TRBV4-3 to TRBJ1-5; 7 bases are shared with TRBD1. From germline, CDR1 is LGHNA and CDR2 YSLEER. CDR3 size: 16 residues. The ends lost 0 bases at V and 4 bases at J; junction bases unmatched: 6. The CDR3 protein is CASSQDQIQGNQPQHF. In DNA, the CDR3 is TGCGCCAGCAGCCAAGATCAAATACAGGGGAATCAGCCCCAGCATTTT.

Many counts were recorded for this clonotype. The chain uses TRBV20-1 and TRBJ2-3; D might be TRBD2 (6 bases). Deletions cut 2 bases from V and 0 bases from J, with 15 bases between. The CDR3 length is 16 residues. The germline CDR1 and CDR2 sequences are DFQATT and SNEGSKA (reference sequence). CDR3 amino acids: CSARQYSSVSTDTQYF. The DNA for the CDR3 is TGCAGTGCTAGACAGTATTCTAGCGTTAGCACAGATACGCAGTATTTT.